The clone carrying this T cell receptor beta chain showed up just once. The data were obtained in a study of cytomegalovirus exposure and HLA in healthy donors. On the study more broadly: A preliminary data release comprised approximately 85 million unique TCRs obtained from HLA-typed donors.

The CDR3 spans 13 residues. Trimming at V came to 4 bases and at J to 5 bases, leaving 4 bases not matched to a gene. The germline CDR1 and CDR2 sequences are SGHDN and FVKESK. This PCR relied on a set of 60 Vbeta primers and 13 Jbeta primers. This table comes from immunoSEQ multiplex PCR, and its TCRdb copy is limited to in-frame clones, with some not included. Here the sample spans approximately 150,000 clones, approximately 67% being singletons. The chain uses TRBV14 and TRBJ1-2; 7 nucleotides agree with TRBD1. The receptor comes from a young woman in good health and CMV-seropositive. Sequencing input: PBMCs. As DNA, the CDR3 is TGTGCCAGCAGCCCAAACAGGGGATATGGCTACACCTTC. Protein: CASSPNRGYGYTF.